The present T cell receptor (beta chain) was sequenced within a study of blood T cell repertoires in COVID-19. In the source study's methods: Amplification from reference gene primers served as the basis for estimated nucleated cell counts. The assay was immunoSEQ multiplex PCR, and TCRdb's table has in-frame clones only and misses some. V, J and clone size derive from that table, while D and trimming were established from the DNA sequence. Of about 160,000 clones listed, 84% were seen once; the top ten hold roughly a fifth. The V gene's germline CDR1 is ENHRY and CDR2 SYGVKD. The CDR3 covers 14 residues. V lost 3 bases, J lost 8 bases, and 16 bases lay in between.

This clonotype was obtained from a woman of 80 years or more with acute or convalescent COVID-19. The chain uses TRBV10-3 and TRBJ1-2; TRBD1 might be the D (6 bases). The sample was peripheral blood. The chain's CDR3 is CAISDPRGGHGYTF. As DNA, the CDR3 is TGTGCCATCAGTGACCCGAGGGGGGGGCACGGCTACACCTTC.